This T cell receptor beta chain was identified during a study of blood T cell repertoires in COVID-19 (TCRdb year 2020). For context, the study as a whole: Samples covering the acute and convalescent phases of COVID-19 were provided by collaborators in the United States, Italy and Spain. Deeply sampled blood TCRbeta repertoires from subjects exposed to, actively infected with, or recovered from COVID-19 were included in the dataset. The material from the prospective study consisted of cDNA or gDNA derived from T cells, B-cell-depleted T cells, or PBMCs. Where available, HLA class I and class II types were taken from metadata supplied by the sample provider and were not determined by assay-based typing. The sample metadata nearly always contained a de-identified subject ID, COVID-19 status, age in years and sex. The repertoires were released in a freely available public database intended as a resource for research on the immune response to SARS-CoV-2. The samples were drawn from the first 160 participants of the ongoing ImmuneRACE study and from 1,200 or so subjects provided by 6 global collaborators.

This clone turned up a few times. Its cognate antigen has yet to be identified. Base qualities are not recorded, but no much larger clone differs from it by a single base. The immunoSEQ Assay, a bias-controlled multiplex PCR, was used to amplify TCRbeta CDR3 regions from genomic DNA. In the paper's pipeline: The number of nucleated cells in each sample was estimated from the amplification of reference gene primers within the assay. Sequence reads were collapsed and filtered to measure the absolute abundance of every unique TCRbeta CDR3 rearrangement. For each sample, productive Simpson clonality was calculated as the square root of Simpson's diversity index across productive rearrangements. TCRdb mirrors the immuneACCESS table, restricted to in-frame sequences. Some clones are absent from its copies; in checked studies, under half trace to an unresolved V gene, and the reason for the others is unknown. The V and J calls and clone size are taken from that table; D and trimming were inferred from the DNA. Here the sample has tens of thousands of clones; about 86% occur a single time. Approximately 12% of the sample belongs to the ten largest clones.

Collaborating institutions collected whole blood in K2EDTA tubes following their own protocols. For TCRbeta analysis, collaborators shipped samples in one of three forms: frozen whole blood, isolated PBMCs, or DNA extracted from either of those sample types. Paper-wide results and their limitations: Clinical and demographic metadata were provided uncurated, with the amount varying by source and participant.

The germline ends are 15 bases apart after V is trimmed by 3 bases and J by 5 bases. The CDR3 runs 15 amino acids, cysteine and phenylalanine included. Here the CDR3 DNA is all that survives: 45 bases in frame from base 1. CDR1 is given as MNHEY and CDR2 as SMNVEV, both from the germline V gene (reference sequence). This sequence was found in a man aged 70-80 years with active COVID-19. Sequencing was carried out using peripheral blood. The chain employs TRBV27 and TRBJ2-3; possibly the D gene is TRBD2, per 5 matching bases. In nucleotide form, the sequence is TGTGCCAGCAGTTTGGCAAACAGCGGTGGAGATACGCAGTATTTT. Protein translation: CASSLANSGGDTQYF.